Detailed here is one TCR beta chain. Here immunoSEQ multiplex PCR was the method, and the copy in TCRdb shows in-frame clones only, minus some. The table has 250,000 to 300,000 clones, about nine tenths seen once. These data originate in a study of blood T cell repertoires in COVID-19. Per the germline V gene, CDR1 is SGDLS and CDR2 is YYNGEE. Trimming shortened V by 4 bases and J by 10 bases, and 21 bases separated the two germline ends. This CDR3 is 16 amino acids long. The gene calls are TRBV9 and TRBJ1-6; possible D gene TRBD1, 5 bases. The TCR was taken from a woman in her 40s who had recovered from COVID-19. Sample: PBMCs or T cells enriched from blood (not recorded which). Here the CDR3 reads CASSTGTWKGGSPLHF. The DNA of the CDR3 is TGTGCCAGCAGCACCGGGACTTGGAAGGGAGGATCACCCCTCCACTTT. Full variable domain (remainder filled in from reference TRBV9 and TRBJ1-6): DSGVTQTPKHLITATGQRVTLRCSPRSGDLSVYWYQQSLDQGLQFLIQYYNGEERAKGNILERFSAQQFPDLHSELNLSSLELGDSALYFCASSTGTWKGGSPLHFGNGTRLTVT.